The entry that follows covers one TCR beta chain sequence. Produced via immunoSEQ multiplex PCR; TCRdb's table is partial and in-frame only. The table has about 59,000 clones, around 79% seen once. This sample was taken from a study of blood T cell repertoires in COVID-19. There are 15 residues in the CDR3. The V gene's germline CDR1 is SGHRS and CDR2 YFSETQ. The V gene end was trimmed by 0 bases and the J gene end by 4 bases; junction bases not matched to a gene: 3. This clonotype originated in a man between 60 and 75 years old with acute or convalescent COVID-19. Sequencing input: peripheral blood. The chain couples TRBV5-1 to TRBJ2-7; TRBD1 matches 11 bases. The CDR3 here is CASSLDGQGAYEQYF. In DNA form, the CDR3 reads TGCGCCAGCAGCTTGGATGGACAGGGGGCTTACGAGCAGTACTTC.